The 27 T cell receptor beta chains below all came from one sample that was sequenced in a study of vaccination and CD4 T cells after COVID-19. Cultured CD4+ T-cell DNA underwent Oncomine TCR Beta short-read sequencing. TCRdb ran MiXCR on the PCR reads and lists one entry per CDR3 protein. Of fewer than 13,000 distinct CDR3 sequences in the sample, under 70% are singletons; the top ten hold 30% to 35%. Indicated treatment: approximately nine-day PBMC culture with coronavirus spike peptide pools or control peptides (ViraFEST assay). These TCRs' antigens remain unknown. The specimen sequenced was CD4+ T cells from blood, cultured in vitro. Receptor source: a human donor who had recovered from COVID-19.

CDR3 residues: CASSILGEGQPQHF. The CDR3 region has the DNA TGTGCCAGTAGTATCCTTGGGGAGGGTCAGCCCCAGCATTTT. The chain joins TRBV19 to TRBJ1-5; no clear D gene. Germline assignment: CDR1 LNHDA and CDR2 SQIVND (reference sequence). V gave up 3 bases and J gave up 6 bases, with 12 bases separating them. CDR3 length: 14 residues.

The rearrangement uses TRBV29-1 and TRBJ1-2, with D possibly matching TRBD1 (5 bases). The CDR3 runs 14 residues. Trimming shortened V by 7 bases and J by 5 bases, and 20 bases separated the two germline ends. Germline V gene sequence: CDR1 SQVTM, CDR2 ANQGSEA. The CDR3 nucleotides are TGCAGCGGCCTCGGGGGGGGTACCTCTTATGGCTACACCTTC. It encodes CSGLGGGTSYGYTF.

The chain links TRBV20-1 to TRBJ2-3; TRBD2 might be the D (6 bases). Germline-derived CDR1 and CDR2 are DFQATT and SNEGSKA (reference sequence). With 5 bases removed from V and 2 bases from J, the gap between germline ends came to 17 bases. The CDR3 extends over 15 amino acids. The CDR3 loop reads CSAVTGTSLTDTQYF. The CDR3 region has the DNA TGCAGTGCTGTCACCGGGACTTCGCTCACAGATACGCAGTATTTT.

This clonotype was seen only a few times. The genes are TRBV7-6 and TRBJ2-2; TRBD1 matches 8 bases. CDR3 length: 15 amino acids. CDR1 and CDR2 from the germline V gene are SGHVS and FNYEAQ. The V segment lost 4 bases and the J segment 3 bases; nucleotides outside the gene matches: 4. CDR3 in amino acids: CASSWRQGHTGELFF. CDR3 nucleotide sequence: TGTGCCAGCAGCTGGAGACAGGGGCACACCGGGGAGCTGTTTTTT. Variable domain in full (rest from reference TRBV7-6 and TRBJ2-2): GAGVSQSPRYKVTKRGQDVALRCDPISGHVSLYWYRQALGQGPEFLTYFNYEAQQDKSGLPNDRFSAERPEGSISTLTIQRTEQRDSAMYRCASSWRQGHTGELFFGEGSRLTVL.

The chain carries TRBV6-4 and TRBJ1-5; TRBD1 agrees at 8 bases. CDR1 is MRHNA, CDR2 SNTAGT, per germline. V was clipped by 3 bases and J by 5 bases; unmatched bases: 0. There are 13 residues in the CDR3. The CDR3 protein is CASSEQGDQPQHF. CDR3 DNA sequence: TGTGCCAGCAGTGAACAGGGGGATCAGCCCCAGCATTTT.

This chain uses TRBV20-1 with TRBJ1-1, with a tentative D call TRBD1 (6 bases). This CDR3 spans 11 amino acids. Germline loops: CDR1 DFQATT, CDR2 SNEGSKA (reference sequence). Trimming removed 5 bases from V and 11 bases from J, with 15 bases in between. CDR3 DNA: TGCAGTGCTGACAGGTATTCGGAGGCTTTCTTT. Amino acid sequence: CSADRYSEAFF.

This clonotype was counted only a few times. The rearrangement uses TRBV20-1 and TRBJ1-5; unclear D gene. The CDR3 length is 13 residues. V was cut by 7 bases and J by 0 bases, with 10 bases left in between. The germline gives CDR1 DFQATT, CDR2 SNEGSKA (reference sequence). CDR3 protein: CSVALYSNQPQHF. Here the CDR3 DNA reads TGCAGTGTAGCCCTATATAGCAATCAGCCCCAGCATTTT.

The chain is built from TRBV30 and TRBJ1-6; 7 nucleotides align to TRBD1. This CDR3 is built from 13 residues. The ends lost 8 bases at V and 6 bases at J; junction bases unmatched: 7. The germline gives CDR1 GTSNPN, CDR2 SVGIG (reference sequence). CDR3 residues: CALRDSSNSPLHF. The CDR3 region has the DNA TGTGCCCTAAGGGACAGCAGTAATTCACCCCTCCACTTT.

The V gene is TRBV7-6, the J gene TRBJ1-2; possible D gene TRBD1, 6 bases. Trimming took 5 bases from V and 2 from J, leaving 15 bases between them. Germline V lookup: CDR1 SGHVS, CDR2 FNYEAQ. CDR3 length: 15 amino acids. Here the CDR3 DNA reads TGTGCCAGCAGCATACCCACCGACAGGAACTATGGCTACACCTTC. This translates into CASSIPTDRNYGYTF. Using reference TRBV7-6 and TRBJ1-2 for the parts outside the CDR3, the full variable domain is GAGVSQSPRYKVTKRGQDVALRCDPISGHVSLYWYRQALGQGPEFLTYFNYEAQQDKSGLPNDRFSAERPEGSISTLTIQRTEQRDSAMYRCASSIPTDRNYGYTFGSGTRLTVV.

The chain couples TRBV6-1 to TRBJ2-2; D remains ambiguous. This CDR3 has 13 residues. Germline V lookup: CDR1 MNHNS, CDR2 SASEGT. V shed 7 bases and J shed 7 bases, with 13 bases lying between them. The CDR3 DNA is TGTGCCAGCAATACCGGGTTTGACGGGGAGCTGTTTTTT. It is translated as CASNTGFDGELFF.

The chain recombines TRBV27 with TRBJ1-2; no definite D call. Germline V gene data show CDR1 as MNHEY and CDR2 as SMNVEV (reference sequence). V lost 2 bases and J 8 bases, leaving 15 bases between the germline ends. There are 14 residues in the CDR3. In nucleotides, the CDR3 is TGTGCCAGCAGTTTAAATCGCGGAGGCGGCGGCTACACCTTC. Its protein is CASSLNRGGGGYTF.

In its sample, this clonotype was seen a few times. This chain uses TRBV27 with TRBJ1-5, with TRBD1 matching 9 bases. The V segment lost 0 bases and the J segment 2 bases; nucleotides outside the gene matches: 5. Germline CDR1 and CDR2: MNHEY and SMNVEV (reference sequence). The CDR3 sequence is 17 residues long. CDR3 bases: TGTGCCAGCAGTTTATCCCTGGACAGGGGTGGCAATCAGCCCCAGCATTTT. Amino acid sequence: CASSLSLDRGGNQPQHF.

This clonotype was seen only a few times. Compared with germline, one end of the junction differs, possibly owing to a read error. This chain uses TRBV7-7 with TRBJ2-7, with TRBD1 matching 7 bases. This CDR3 region has 13 residues. Germline lookup yields CDR1 SSHAT and CDR2 FNYEAQ (reference sequence). The DNA of the CDR3 is TGTGCTAGCAGCCGGGACAGCTCCTACGAGCAGTACTTC. This codes for CASSRDSSYEQYF.

This clonotype appeared a few times. The rearrangement joins TRBV20-1 to TRBJ1-2, with a possible D match to TRBD1 (6 bases). V was shortened by 1 base and J by 4 bases, with 10 bases between the two germline ends. This CDR3 spans 13 amino acids. The V gene's germline CDR1 is DFQATT and CDR2 SNEGSKA (reference sequence). In DNA, the CDR3 is TGCAGTGCTAGAGTTGAGGGGGGCTATGGCTACACCTTC. Translating it yields CSARVEGGYGYTF.

A single count supports this clonotype. The rearrangement joins TRBV6-1 to TRBJ1-2; TRBD1 might be the D (6 bases). Germline lookup yields CDR1 MNHNS and CDR2 SASEGT. The CDR3 runs to 11 residues. Trimming pared 6 bases from V and 7 bases from J, leaving 9 bases between. Here the CDR3 DNA reads TGTGCCAGCAGGGGGGGCGTTGGCTACACCTTC. Amino acids: CASRGGVGYTF.

In DNA form, the CDR3 reads TGTGCCAGCAGCCAAGACTTGGGGGGTGACACTGAAGCTTTCTTT. It codes for CASSQDLGGDTEAFF. The chain carries TRBV14 and TRBJ1-1; D is perhaps TRBD1 (5 bases). The germline V gene encodes CDR1 SGHDN and CDR2 FVKESK. The CDR3 spans 15 residues. V lost 0 bases, J lost 3 bases, and 11 bases lay in between.

This chain connects TRBV28 to TRBJ2-7, with D possibly TRBD2 on 5 matching bases. Looked up from germline, CDR1 is MDHEN and CDR2 is SYDVKM. Trimming cost V 6 bases and J 4 bases, with 13 bases left between them. The CDR3 is made up of 13 amino acids. The CDR3 is CASSPTREYEQYF. As DNA, the CDR3 is TGTGCCAGCAGCCCGACGAGGGAGTACGAGCAGTACTTC.

This clonotype was observed a single time. The chain combines TRBV15 with TRBJ1-3, with D hard to call. Trimming pared 1 base from V and 0 bases from J, leaving 10 bases between. The CDR3 extends over 16 amino acids. From germline, CDR1 is LNHNV and CDR2 YYDKDF (reference sequence). CDR3 protein: CATSRAVPSSGNTIYF. As DNA, the CDR3 is TGTGCCACCAGCAGAGCAGTGCCGAGCTCTGGAAACACCATATATTTT.

The chain couples TRBV2 to TRBJ1-5; no clear D gene. This CDR3 has 13 amino acids. Trimming left V 9 bases short and J 3 bases short, with 12 bases between. Germline CDR1 reads SNHLY; CDR2 reads FYNNEI. CDR3: CASQEQVNQPQHF. CDR3 DNA: TGTGCCAGTCAAGAGCAGGTCAATCAGCCCCAGCATTTT.

V and J are TRBV19 and TRBJ2-2; TRBD2 is a possible D gene (6 bases). The CDR3 loop spans 15 amino acids. Germline-derived CDR1 and CDR2 are LNHDA and SQIVND (reference sequence). V was pared by 7 bases and J by 2 bases, with 14 bases between. CDR3 sequence (DNA): TGTGCCAGTACCCCACAGCGGGCAAACACCGGGGAGCTGTTTTTT. This gives the protein CASTPQRANTGELFF.

The chain recombines TRBV6-5 with TRBJ2-1; D is unresolved. Germline CDR1 reads MNHEY; CDR2 reads SVGAGI. The V end was cut by 2 bases, the J end by 2 bases, with 7 bases between. The CDR3 contains 14 residues. The CDR3: CASSYRYTYNEQFF. CDR3 bases: TGTGCCAGCAGTTACCGGTACACCTACAATGAGCAGTTCTTC.

The chain is built from TRBV19 and TRBJ1-5; 9 bases are a match to TRBD1. The CDR3 loop spans 13 amino acids. With V trimmed by 5 bases and J by 4 bases, 0 bases remained unmatched. Germline CDR1 is LNHDA and CDR2 is SQIVND (reference sequence). CDR3 in DNA: TGTGCCAGTAGTGACAGGGGGAATCAGCCCCAGCATTTT. Translating gives CASSDRGNQPQHF.

This sequence joins TRBV11-3 and TRBJ1-1, with D tentatively TRBD1 (6 bases). The CDR3 runs 14 residues. Deletions cut 5 bases from V and 5 bases from J, with 15 bases between. Germline values: CDR1 SGHNT, CDR2 YENEEA. Written as DNA, the CDR3 is TGTGCCAGCAGCCCTAGGGACAAAAGGACTGAAGCTTTCTTT. Its protein is CASSPRDKRTEAFF.

This chain links TRBV6-5 with TRBJ2-3, with a weak D call TRBD1 (6 bases). The V and J ends lost 1 base and 2 bases respectively, with 16 bases between them. Germline V gives CDR1 MNHEY, CDR2 SVGAGI. The CDR3 runs to 17 residues. The CDR3 nucleotides read TGTGCCAGCAGTTACTTCACAGGGACGGGTTACACAGATACGCAGTATTTT. The encoded protein is CASSYFTGTGYTDTQYF.

This clonotype was found once. The chain joins TRBV7-2 to TRBJ1-2; 9 nucleotides line up with TRBD1. V gave up 8 bases and J gave up 8 bases; unmatched junction bases: 6. CDR3 size: 12 residues. Germline values: CDR1 SGHTA, CDR2 FQGNSA. The CDR3, as DNA: TGTGCCAGCCTCAACAGGGGGCTAGGCTACACCTTC. This gives the protein CASLNRGLGYTF.

The rearrangement joins TRBV10-3 to TRBJ1-3; D is uncertain. CDR1 ENHRY and CDR2 SYGVKD come from the germline V gene. V lost 0 bases and J lost 4, with 16 bases in between. The CDR3 has 17 residues. This CDR3 reads CAISESSGTGAGNTIYF. The CDR3 bases are TGTGCCATCAGTGAGTCGTCAGGTACGGGAGCGGGAAACACCATATATTTT.

V gene TRBV14 combines with J gene TRBJ1-6, with D uncertain. Germline assignment: CDR1 SGHDN and CDR2 FVKESK. The CDR3 consists of 14 residues. Trimming cost V 2 bases and J 8 bases, with 10 bases left between them. CDR3 nucleotides: TGTGCCAGCAGCCAAATCAGGACTGATTCACCCCTCCACTTT. Translated, it gives CASSQIRTDSPLHF.